The 20 T cell receptor beta chains presented below share a single source sample, sequenced in a study of vaccination effects on CD4 cells after COVID-19. Their recognized antigens are unknown. Only in-frame clones appear in the TCRdb table, and some are missing; sequencing was by immunoSEQ multiplex PCR. The data contain approximately 54,000 clones, roughly 80% of them seen just once; the ten biggest clones take up approximately 2.4%. Using viral peptide pools, the ViraFEST assay grew out antigen-specific CD4+ T cells prior to sequencing. Following an approximately ten-day culture, CD4+ T cells were purified. Sequenced material: CD4+ T cells from PBMCs cultured with HCoV-229E spike peptides, taken before COVID-19 vaccination. These receptors were taken from a human donor who received a COVID-19 vaccine.

This sequence joins TRBV20-1 and TRBJ1-3; D remains unclear. Germline V gene sequence: CDR1 DFQATT, CDR2 SNEGSKA (reference sequence). V lost 3 bases and J lost 4, with 4 bases in between. This CDR3 is 11 amino acids long. The chain's CDR3 is CSASMGNTIYF. CDR3 DNA sequence: TGCAGTGCTAGTATGGGAAACACCATATATTTT.

The chain joins TRBV24-1 to TRBJ2-1, with 8 bases lining up with TRBD1. The CDR3 consists of 16 residues. The V and J ends lost 3 bases and 1 base, in that order; junction bases with no gene match: 4. The germline CDR1 and CDR2 sequences are KGHDR and SFDVKD. CDR3 region: CATSDPQGDSYNEQFF. The DNA for the CDR3 is TGTGCCACCAGTGATCCACAGGGGGATTCCTACAATGAGCAGTTCTTC.

This clone was seen only once. V and J are TRBV24-1 and TRBJ2-3, with TRBD2 as a possible D gene (6 bases). Per the germline V gene, CDR1 is KGHDR and CDR2 is SFDVKD. The V gene lost 4 bases and the J gene lost 5 bases, with 18 bases spanning the gap. The CDR3 contains 16 residues. The CDR3 nucleotides are TGTGCCACCAGTGACCCCTCTAGGGAGGTTTTAGATACGCAGTATTTT. It yields the protein CATSDPSREVLDTQYF.

J is TRBJ1-2 and V is TRBV7-3; 7 bases agree with TRBD1. The CDR3 is made up of 12 amino acids. Unmatched junction bases numbered 0, after V lost 2 bases and J lost 6 bases. From germline, CDR1 is SGHTA and CDR2 FQGTGA. The CDR3 DNA is TGTGCCAGCAGCTTAGACAGGGATGGCTACACCTTC. Residues: CASSLDRDGYTF.

The V gene is TRBV28, the J gene TRBJ1-5, with TRBD1 as a possible D gene (5 bases). The length of the CDR3 is 16 residues. From germline, CDR1 is MDHEN and CDR2 SYDVKM. Between the trimmed V and J ends, which lost 5 bases and 0 bases, there was a span of 14 bases. DNA of the CDR3: TGTGCCAGCAGTCCTCCGGGGGTTTATAGCAATCAGCCCCAGCATTTT. Its translation is CASSPPGVYSNQPQHF.

The chain has TRBV2 and TRBJ1-5, with D unresolved. Germline assignment: CDR1 SNHLY and CDR2 FYNNEI. V lost 4 bases to trimming and J lost 7 bases, with 20 bases between them. CDR3 length equals 16 residues. As DNA, the CDR3 is TGTGCCAGCAGTGTTGAGGCAGGACTTTTGGAACAGCCCCAGCATTTT. Its translation is CASSVEAGLLEQPQHF.

This clone was recorded once. V usage is TRBV6-5 and J usage is TRBJ2-7; 8 bases match TRBD1. This CDR3 contains 15 residues. Germline assignment: CDR1 MNHEY and CDR2 SVGAGI. V lost 5 bases to trimming and J lost 0 bases; unmatched junction nucleotides: 6. CDR3 sequence reads: CASSLRQGSSYEQYV. The CDR3 DNA sequence: TGTGCCAGCAGTCTAAGACAGGGGAGCTCCTACGAGCAGTACGTC.

This sequence joins TRBV7-9 and TRBJ2-5, with D uncertain. The CDR3 runs 13 residues. CDR1 and CDR2 (germline): SEHNR, FQNEAQ (reference sequence). V lost 5 bases and J lost 1, with 8 bases in between. The CDR3 loop is CASSRSVQETQYF. CDR3 DNA: TGTGCCAGCAGCCGATCCGTCCAAGAGACCCAGTACTTC.

CDR3 sequence (DNA): TGTGCCTGGAGTCAGGTGAAAAACATTCAGTACTTC. It translates to CAWSQVKNIQYF. V is TRBV30 and J is TRBJ2-4; D remains unclear. Germline V gene data show CDR1 as GTSNPN and CDR2 as SVGIG (reference sequence). The CDR3 totals 12 residues. The germline V and J ends were trimmed by 2 bases and 4 bases, with 6 bases remaining between them.

The genes are TRBV5-1 and TRBJ2-3; 8 positions match TRBD1. Germline V gene data show CDR1 as SGHRS and CDR2 as YFSETQ. The CDR3 spans 15 residues. After removal of 4 bases from V and 2 bases from J, the junction contained 6 bases not matched to a gene. CDR3 sequence reads: CASSNRDRLTDTQYF. The CDR3 DNA sequence: TGCGCCAGCAGCAACCGGGACAGGCTCACAGATACGCAGTATTTT.

This clone was observed a handful of times. V usage is TRBV30 and J usage is TRBJ1-2; 11 bases align to TRBD1. The germline gives CDR1 GTSNPN, CDR2 SVGIG (reference sequence). This CDR3 spans 12 amino acids. V trimming: 8 bases; J trimming: 2 bases; junction bases outside the gene matches: 1. DNA of the CDR3: TGTGCCCGGGACAGGGGGAACTATGGCTACACCTTC. Its translation: CARDRGNYGYTF.

This chain joins TRBV6-6 and TRBJ2-1; D is perhaps TRBD1 or TRBD2 (7 bases each). V shed 7 bases and J shed 12 bases, with 16 bases lying between them. The CDR3 has 12 residues. Looked up from germline, CDR1 is MNHNY and CDR2 is SVGAGI (reference sequence). CDR3 protein: CASKGASGGQFF. The CDR3 DNA reads TGTGCCAGCAAGGGGGCCTCGGGGGGGCAGTTCTTC.

This clone was picked up one time. This rearrangement joins TRBV7-8 to TRBJ2-2, with 7 bases lining up with TRBD2. The germline V gene encodes CDR1 SGHVS and CDR2 FQNEAQ. CDR3 length: 17 residues. Germline trimming cut 1 base from V and 5 bases from J; bases unmatched to any gene: 10. As DNA, the CDR3 is TGTGCCAGCAGCTTAGAAGGACTAGTGGGAGGGACCGGGGAGCTGTTTTTT. Its protein is CASSLEGLVGGTGELFF.

The chain is built from TRBV12-3 or TRBV12-4 and TRBJ2-5, with D possibly TRBD1 on 6 matching bases. Trimming left V 5 bases short and J 7 bases short, with 11 bases between. The CDR3 sequence is 12 residues long. DNA of the CDR3: TGTGCCAGCAGTCCGATACAGGGGACCCAGTACTTC. Translating gives CASSPIQGTQYF.

The chain recombines TRBV7-6 with TRBJ2-5, with D possibly being TRBD1 (5 bases). Between the trimmed V and J ends, which lost 6 bases and 1 base, there was a span of 18 bases. Per germline, CDR1 SGHVS and CDR2 FNYEAQ. The CDR3 has 16 amino acids. The chain's CDR3 is CASRPELAGIQETQYF. In DNA, the CDR3 is TGTGCCAGCAGACCTGAACTTGCAGGGATCCAAGAGACCCAGTACTTC.

In this sample, this clone turned up once. This rearrangement joins TRBV6-5 to TRBJ1-2; 7 bases are shared with TRBD1. This CDR3 contains 14 residues. With 8 bases clipped from V and 6 bases from J, the junction kept 12 bases outside the gene matches. The germline gives CDR1 MNHEY, CDR2 SVGAGI. This chain's CDR3 is CASALLGGGHGYTF. In nucleotides, the CDR3 is TGTGCCAGCGCCCTACTGGGAGGGGGCCATGGCTACACCTTC.

The chain links TRBV5-1 to TRBJ2-3; D could derive from TRBD1 or TRBD2 (5 bases each). V lost 0 bases and J lost 0, with 8 bases in between. The CDR3 runs to 15 residues. CDR1 and CDR2 from the germline V gene are SGHRS and YFSETQ. The CDR3 DNA reads TGCGCCAGCAGCTTGGTTTGGGGGAGCACAGATACGCAGTATTTT. Residues: CASSLVWGSTDTQYF.

This chain uses TRBV5-1 with TRBJ1-1; 8 bases line up with TRBD1. V lost 1 base and J lost 3; bases outside the gene matches: 5. The CDR3 has 15 residues. The germline gives CDR1 SGHRS, CDR2 YFSETQ. CDR3: CASSLTGGEDTEAFF. In nucleotides, the CDR3 is TGCGCCAGCAGCTTGACAGGGGGAGAGGACACTGAAGCTTTCTTT.

A few counts support this clone. The chain carries TRBV24-1 and TRBJ2-3; 8 bases are shared with TRBD2. Germline assignment: CDR1 KGHDR and CDR2 SFDVKD. Trimming cost V 5 bases and J 5 bases; bases outside gene matches: 8. The CDR3 is 15 residues long. The CDR3 nucleotides are TGTGCCACCAGTGTGGCGGGGGGTAATGGAGATACGCAGTATTTT. Amino acid sequence: CATSVAGGNGDTQYF.

The V call is TRBV2, the J call TRBJ1-2, with 8 positions matching TRBD1. The CDR3 totals 13 residues. J gave up 6 bases and V 6 bases, and 6 bases lay outside the gene matches. The germline V gene has CDR1 SNHLY and CDR2 FYNNEI. CDR3 bases: TGTGCCAGCAGGGTTCAGGGGGCAGATGGCTACACCTTC. Amino acids: CASRVQGADGYTF.